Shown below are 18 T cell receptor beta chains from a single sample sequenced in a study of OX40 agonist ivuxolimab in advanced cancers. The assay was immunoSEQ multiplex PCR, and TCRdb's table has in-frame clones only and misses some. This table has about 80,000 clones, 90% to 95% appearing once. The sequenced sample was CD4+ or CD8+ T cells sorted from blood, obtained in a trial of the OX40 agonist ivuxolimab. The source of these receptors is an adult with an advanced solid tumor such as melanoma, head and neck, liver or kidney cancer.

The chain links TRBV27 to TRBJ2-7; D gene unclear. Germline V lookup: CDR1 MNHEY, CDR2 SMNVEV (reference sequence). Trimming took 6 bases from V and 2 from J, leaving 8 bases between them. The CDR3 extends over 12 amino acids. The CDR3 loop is CASSSKAYEQYF. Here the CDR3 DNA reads TGTGCCAGCAGCTCCAAGGCCTACGAGCAGTACTTC.

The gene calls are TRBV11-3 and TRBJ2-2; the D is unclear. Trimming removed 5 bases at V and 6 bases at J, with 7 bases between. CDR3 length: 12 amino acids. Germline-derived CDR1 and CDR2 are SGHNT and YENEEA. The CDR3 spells CASSPQPGELFF. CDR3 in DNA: TGTGCCAGCAGCCCCCAGCCCGGGGAGCTGTTTTTT.

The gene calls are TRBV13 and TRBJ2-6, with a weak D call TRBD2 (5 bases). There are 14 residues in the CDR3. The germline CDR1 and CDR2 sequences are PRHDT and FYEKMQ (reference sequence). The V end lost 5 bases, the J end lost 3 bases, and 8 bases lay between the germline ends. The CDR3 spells CASSAGGGANVLTF. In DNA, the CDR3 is TGTGCCAGCAGCGCCGGAGGTGGGGCCAACGTCCTGACTTTC.

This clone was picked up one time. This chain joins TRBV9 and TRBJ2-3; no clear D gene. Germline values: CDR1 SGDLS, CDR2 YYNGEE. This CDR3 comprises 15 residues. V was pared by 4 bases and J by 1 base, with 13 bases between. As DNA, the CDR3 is TGTGCCAGCAGCCCTTACGGCCAGGGCACAGATACGCAGTATTTT. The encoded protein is CASSPYGQGTDTQYF.

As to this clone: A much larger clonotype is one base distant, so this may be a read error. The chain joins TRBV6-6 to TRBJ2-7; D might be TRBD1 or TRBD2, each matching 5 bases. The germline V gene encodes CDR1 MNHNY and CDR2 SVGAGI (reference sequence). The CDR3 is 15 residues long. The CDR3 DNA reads TGTGCCAACAGTTACTCGAAGGGACCTTCGGGGGAGCAGTACTTC. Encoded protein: CANSYSKGPSGEQYF.

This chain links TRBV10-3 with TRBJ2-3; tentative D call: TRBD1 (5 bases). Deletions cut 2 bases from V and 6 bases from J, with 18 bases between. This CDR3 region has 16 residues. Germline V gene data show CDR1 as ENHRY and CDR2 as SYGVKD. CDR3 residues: CAISENWQGRFDTQYF. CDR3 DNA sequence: TGTGCCATCAGTGAGAATTGGCAGGGAAGGTTTGATACGCAGTATTTT.

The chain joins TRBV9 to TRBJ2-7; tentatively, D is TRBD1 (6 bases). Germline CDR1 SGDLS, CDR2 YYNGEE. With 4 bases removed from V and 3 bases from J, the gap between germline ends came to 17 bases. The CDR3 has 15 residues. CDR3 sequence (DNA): TGTGCCAGCAGCCCGGAACAGGGTGCCGACTACGAGCAGTACTTC. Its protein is CASSPEQGADYEQYF.

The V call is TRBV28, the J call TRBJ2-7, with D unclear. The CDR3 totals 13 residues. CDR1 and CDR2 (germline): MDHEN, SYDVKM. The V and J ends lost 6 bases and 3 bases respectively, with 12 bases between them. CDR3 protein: CASSPSGSYEQYF. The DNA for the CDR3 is TGTGCCAGCAGCCCGTCGGGCAGCTACGAGCAGTACTTC.

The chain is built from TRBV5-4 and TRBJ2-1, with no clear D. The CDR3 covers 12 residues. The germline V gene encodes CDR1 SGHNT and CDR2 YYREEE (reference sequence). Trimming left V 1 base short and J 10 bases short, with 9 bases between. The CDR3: CASSLPPKEQFF. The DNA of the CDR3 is TGTGCCAGCAGCTTGCCCCCAAAGGAGCAGTTCTTC.

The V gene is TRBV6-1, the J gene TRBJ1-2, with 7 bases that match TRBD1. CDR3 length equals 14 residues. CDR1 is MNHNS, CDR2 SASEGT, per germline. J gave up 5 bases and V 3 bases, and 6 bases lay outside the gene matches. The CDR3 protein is CASSDTRTGYGYTF. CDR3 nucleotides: TGTGCCAGCAGTGACACCCGGACAGGTTATGGCTACACCTTC.

In nucleotides, the CDR3 is TGTGCCAGCAGCTTAGGTGGGACAGAGAACGAGCAGTACTTC. Protein sequence: CASSLGGTENEQYF. This chain uses TRBV7-2 with TRBJ2-7; 7 bases line up with TRBD1. The V and J ends lost 1 base and 5 bases, in that order; junction bases with no gene match: 5. Germline V gene sequence: CDR1 SGHTA, CDR2 FQGNSA. The CDR3 contains 14 residues.

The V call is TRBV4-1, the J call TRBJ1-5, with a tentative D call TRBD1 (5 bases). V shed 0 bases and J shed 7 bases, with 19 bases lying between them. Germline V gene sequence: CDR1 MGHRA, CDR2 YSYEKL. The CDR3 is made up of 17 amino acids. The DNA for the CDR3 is TGCGCCAGCAGCCAAGATGCGGGGGTGCCGCCGGGACAGCCCCAGCATTTT. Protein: CASSQDAGVPPGQPQHF.

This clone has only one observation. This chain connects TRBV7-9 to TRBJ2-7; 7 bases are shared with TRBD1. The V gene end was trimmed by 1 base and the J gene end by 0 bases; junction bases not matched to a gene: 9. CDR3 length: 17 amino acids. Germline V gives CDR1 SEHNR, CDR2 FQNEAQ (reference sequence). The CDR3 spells CASSLERGPYISYEQYF. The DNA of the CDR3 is TGTGCCAGCAGCTTAGAGAGGGGGCCCTATATCTCCTACGAGCAGTACTTC.

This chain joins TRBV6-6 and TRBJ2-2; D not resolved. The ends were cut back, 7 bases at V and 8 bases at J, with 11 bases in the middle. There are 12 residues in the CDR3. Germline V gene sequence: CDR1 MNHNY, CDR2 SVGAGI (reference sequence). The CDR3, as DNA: TGTGCCAGCAACGACGGGTGGGGGGAGCTGTTTTTT. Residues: CASNDGWGELFF.

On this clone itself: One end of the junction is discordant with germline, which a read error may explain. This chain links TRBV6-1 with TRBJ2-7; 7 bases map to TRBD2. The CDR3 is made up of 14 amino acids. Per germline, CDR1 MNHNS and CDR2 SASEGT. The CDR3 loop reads CASRGGDWVYGQYF. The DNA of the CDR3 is TGTGCCAGCAGGGGGGGGGACTGGGTGTACGGGCAGTACTTC.

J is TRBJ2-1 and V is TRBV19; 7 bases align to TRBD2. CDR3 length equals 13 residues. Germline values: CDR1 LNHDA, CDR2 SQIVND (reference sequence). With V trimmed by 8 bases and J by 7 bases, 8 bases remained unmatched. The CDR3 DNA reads TGTGCCAGTGCTTTGGGGGGGGAGAATGAGCAGTTCTTC. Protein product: CASALGGENEQFF.

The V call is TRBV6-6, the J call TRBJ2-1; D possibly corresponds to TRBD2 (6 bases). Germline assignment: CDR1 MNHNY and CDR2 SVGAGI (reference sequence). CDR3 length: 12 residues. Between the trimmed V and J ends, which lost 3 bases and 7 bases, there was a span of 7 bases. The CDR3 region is CASSYGGNEQFF. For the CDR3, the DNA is TGTGCCAGCAGTTATGGGGGGAATGAGCAGTTCTTC.

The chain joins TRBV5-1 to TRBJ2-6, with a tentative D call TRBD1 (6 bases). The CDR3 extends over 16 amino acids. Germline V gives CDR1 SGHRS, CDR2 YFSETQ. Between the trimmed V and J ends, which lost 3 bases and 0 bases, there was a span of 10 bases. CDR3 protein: CASSSSDSSGANVLTF. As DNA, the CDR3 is TGCGCCAGCAGCTCGTCGGACAGCTCTGGGGCCAACGTCCTGACTTTC.